This T cell receptor (beta chain) was sequenced during a study of T cell responses to AZD1222 COVID-19 vaccine. Points from the study as a whole: Donors were chiefly white British, with a greater number of females, and clonal diversity was perhaps underestimated.

V shed 4 bases and J 4 bases; nucleotides not matched to a gene: 17. Looked up from germline, CDR1 is SGHTA and CDR2 is FQGNSA. The CDR3 extends over 18 amino acids. Profiled with immunoSEQ multiplex PCR; TCRdb holds only in-frame clones, not every one. The sample yields about 110,000 clones, more than 75% seen once. Concerning this clone itself: Antigen: not known.

The TCR was taken from an adult in good health. This chain uses TRBV7-2 with TRBJ2-7; TRBD2 agrees at 9 bases. This specimen consisted of peripheral blood, obtained on day 0 of AZD1222 vaccination. CDR3 sequence reads: CASSSHTRASGRIYEQYF. The CDR3 DNA sequence: TGTGCCAGCAGCTCCCACACCCGGGCCAGCGGGAGGATATACGAGCAGTACTTC.